This T cell receptor beta chain comes out of a study of identical twins (dated by TCRdb to 2015 to 2016). For the wider study: To test whether fetal clonotypes persist, the study used deep sequencing on TCR alpha and beta repertoires from monozygotic twins, unrelated adults of various ages, and cord blood. Replicate twin experiments were performed at different times using different library preparation protocols to rule out contamination.

The germline V end is reduced by 5 bases and the J end by 0 bases; junction bases left unmatched: 22. Including cysteine and phenylalanine, the CDR3 has 20 amino acids. Only the CDR3 part of the read is kept: 60 bases, read in frame from the first base. The germline V gene (reference sequence) gives CDR1 as SGHAT and CDR2 as FQDESV. The research as a whole found: Zero-insertion analyses could be partly confounded by invariant T cells such as MAIT and iNKT, though diverse VJ usage argued against such confounding for most clonotypes. Compared with coincidental sharing between unrelated individuals, out-of-frame TCR alpha sequences shared between twins showed an excess of sequences with low generation probability. Conclusions relied on cross-sectional statistical analysis, since the same donors could not be followed over many years. Out-of-frame TCR alpha sharing in monozygotic twins was systematically underestimated by recombination models, whereas sharing between unrelated individuals was in agreement with the recombination models. A weaker excess of twin sharing was found in beta out-of-frame sequences because the signal-to-noise ratio was lowered by fewer shared sequences. Fewer insertions were carried by abundant cord blood beta clonotypes; a weaker similar trend was observed in young adult naive repertoires, while no such trend was observed in memory repertoires.

Every donor in the study was a healthy Caucasian. Three pairs of female monozygotic twins, all aged 18 to 29 years, were included in the twin cohort. Positive isolation kits from Invitrogen were used to isolate CD4+ and CD8+ T cell populations. The protocol used for the library was 5' RACE. Sequenced using an Illumina HiSeq 2000. Template switching added a universal primer binding site, and the final cDNA carried a unique molecular identifier that allowed TCR cDNA molecules to be counted accurately. Specific primers in the conserved constant-segment region were used to synthesize first-strand cDNA for TCR alpha and beta chains. To control for contamination, every cDNA library carried two barcodes: a SMART-Mk sample barcode plus Illumina barcodes. TruSeq adapter sequences, together with Illumina sample barcodes, were added in two successive PCR steps. Sequencing of the TCR alpha and beta cDNA libraries was done on the Illumina HiSeq platform using custom primers. The authors' pipeline ran thus. Unique molecular identifiers were extracted from raw reads with MiGEC, and CDR3 positions were determined with MiXCR. Recombination models were inferred per individual with the repgenHMM and IGoR tools using an EM algorithm. Shared clonotype analysis was performed with the tcR package in R, normalizing sharing by the product of cloneset sizes. Out-of-frame nonproductive sequences were analyzed to study raw recombination free of thymic and clonal selection effects. The public reads were quality trimmed at Q25 with fastp and then assembled into clones with MiXCR by TCRdb, keeping productive beta chains. CDR3 protein sequences are deduplicated, and each keeps its most common genes and DNA. These V and J calls rely on TCRdb rather than the paper's analysis. The sample includes fewer than 250,000 distinct CDR3 sequences, with approximately 7.9% observed a single time. Roughly 5% of the sample is taken by the ten largest.

In regard to this clonotype: Its antigen is currently not known. No base qualities exist here, and no much larger clone lies one base off it.

This sample was shared with a second study, whose subject was yellow fever vaccine responses in identical twins. As the second study states: According to the authors, the vaccine-induced T cell response in identical twins seemed to be partly convergent and partly specific to each individual. Focusing on identical twins, the study followed the T cell clones that responded to the vaccine, and did so with precision.

The rearranged chain carries TRBV11-1 and TRBJ2-7, and TRBD2 aligns with 7 junction nucleotides. The sample was CD8+ T cells sorted from blood. This clonotype was obtained from a woman aged 18-30 years in good health. In nucleotides, the sequence is TGTGCCAGCAGCGGCAGCGCTGGCGGGAGTCGAAGAACCACCTCCTACGAGCAGTACTTC. This gives the protein CASSGSAGGSRRTTSYEQYF. The CDR3, completed at both ends by the reference TRBV11-1 and TRBJ2-7 genes, gives the full variable domain EAEVAQSPRYKITEKSQAVAFWCDPISGHATLYWYRQILGQGPELLVQFQDESVVDDSQLPKDRFSAERLKGVDSTLKIQPAELGDSAMYLCASSGSAGGSRRTTSYEQYFGPGTRLTVT.